This T cell receptor beta chain was obtained from a study of T-cell reconstitution after alpha-beta-depleted transplantation in children. Unique molecular identifiers were used to barcode this TCRbeta library. From the PCR reads, TCRdb called clonotypes with MiXCR, one entry per CDR3 protein. The data show about 200,000 distinct CDR3 sequences, about 8.2% seen once. The table lists this clonotype with many counts. Germline V lookup: CDR1 ENHRY, CDR2 SYGVKD. The CDR3 sequence is 15 residues long. The junction had 10 bases not matched to a gene; V was cut back by 8 bases and J by 0 bases. The sample was PBMCs, mostly from graft donor cells, taken 360 days after TCRalphabeta/CD19-depleted stem cell transplant. The chain joins TRBV10-3 to TRBJ2-7; 7 bases are a match to TRBD2. This TCR came from a male patient aged 2-9 years who had a stem cell transplant for acute myeloid leukemia, so the T cells may come from the graft donor. CDR3 DNA: TGTGCCATCTCCGGGGCTAGCGGAAACTCCTACGAGCAGTACTTC. Translation gives CAISGASGNSYEQYF.